The 8 T cell receptor beta chains given below trace back to one sample, sequenced in a study of OX40 agonist ivuxolimab in advanced cancers. Generated by immunoSEQ multiplex PCR, the TCRdb table keeps only in-frame clones and is missing some. The table lists 57,000 or so clones, 86% of them singletons. The starting material was CD4+ or CD8+ T cells sorted from blood, obtained in a trial of the OX40 agonist ivuxolimab. The receptors were sampled from an adult with an advanced solid tumor such as melanoma, head and neck, liver or kidney cancer.

This chain links TRBV11-2 with TRBJ2-3, with D tentatively TRBD1 or TRBD2 (5 bases each). This CDR3 is 15 amino acids long. The germline V and J ends were trimmed by 4 bases and 4 bases, with 15 bases remaining between them. Germline V gene lookup returns CDR1 SGHAT and CDR2 FQNNGV. The CDR3 sequence is CASSSRERFADTQYF. CDR3 nucleotide sequence: TGTGCCAGCAGCTCCAGGGAGCGATTTGCAGATACGCAGTATTTT. Supplemented by reference TRBV11-2 and TRBJ2-3, the full variable domain reads EAGVAQSPRYKIIEKRQSVAFWCNPISGHATLYWYQQILGQGPKLLIQFQNNGVVDDSQLPKDRFSAERLKGVDSTLKIQPAKLEDSAVYLCASSSRERFADTQYFGPGTRLTVL.

This clone was seen a single time. The chain has TRBV5-1 and TRBJ2-2; tentative D call: TRBD1 (6 bases). The germline V gene encodes CDR1 SGHRS and CDR2 YFSETQ. Between the trimmed V and J ends, which lost 4 bases and 7 bases, there was a span of 17 bases. CDR3 length: 15 amino acids. The CDR3 loop is CASSLWTAANGELFF. The DNA for the CDR3 is TGCGCCAGCAGCCTGTGGACAGCTGCGAACGGGGAGCTGTTTTTT.

The chain has TRBV29-1 and TRBJ1-6; the match to TRBD1 covers 7 bases. CDR3 size: 13 residues. Germline values: CDR1 SQVTM, CDR2 ANQGSEA. V lost 7 bases, J lost 5 bases, and 5 bases stayed unmatched. The chain's CDR3 is CSARGTDNSPLHF. Here the CDR3 DNA reads TGCAGCGCCCGGGGGACAGATAATTCACCCCTCCACTTT.

The CDR3 protein is CASSQDINQPQHF. CDR3 coding DNA: TGCGCCAGCAGCCAAGACATCAATCAGCCCCAGCATTTT. V gene TRBV4-3 combines with J gene TRBJ1-5; D unresolved. Per germline, CDR1 LGHNA and CDR2 YSLEER. Trimming pared 0 bases from V and 3 bases from J, leaving 3 bases between. The CDR3 contains 13 residues.

V usage is TRBV19 and J usage is TRBJ2-5; TRBD1 agrees at 8 bases. V shed 4 bases, J shed 4 bases, and the junction held 5 bases outside the gene matches. The CDR3 sequence is 14 residues long. CDR1 is LNHDA and CDR2 is SQIVND in the germline V gene (reference sequence). The CDR3 spells CASSNYRGLETQYF. The CDR3 region has the DNA TGTGCCAGTAGTAACTACAGGGGGTTAGAGACCCAGTACTTC.

This chain joins TRBV7-2 and TRBJ2-3; D uncertain. Trimming pared 5 bases from V and 2 bases from J, leaving 14 bases between. Germline V gene lookup returns CDR1 SGHTA and CDR2 FQGNSA. The CDR3 runs 15 residues. CDR3 loop: CASSNRASHTDTQYF. For the CDR3, the DNA is TGTGCCAGCAGCAATAGGGCCAGTCACACAGATACGCAGTATTTT. Drawing the rest from reference TRBV7-2 and TRBJ2-3, the complete variable domain is GAGVSQSPSNKVTEKGKDVELRCDPISGHTALYWYRQSLGQGLEFLIYFQGNSAPDKSGLPSDRFSAERTGGSVSTLTIQRTQQEDSAVYLCASSNRASHTDTQYFGPGTRLTVL.

The CDR3 reads CASTLGETGANVLTF. As DNA, the CDR3 is TGTGCCAGCACCCTAGGGGAGACTGGGGCCAACGTCCTGACTTTC. This chain links TRBV9 with TRBJ2-6; possibly TRBD1 or TRBD2 for D (5 bases each). Germline CDR1 reads SGDLS; CDR2 reads YYNGEE. Trimming cost V 6 bases and J 2 bases, with 12 bases left between them. The CDR3 length is 15 residues.

The genes are TRBV18 and TRBJ2-3; 9 bases line up with TRBD1. The CDR3 runs 16 residues. V lost 5 bases, J lost 2 bases, and 8 bases stayed unmatched. Germline CDR1 KGHSH, CDR2 LQKENI. The CDR3 sequence: CASSTKTGGVTDTQYF. The CDR3 DNA follows: TGTGCCAGCTCAACAAAGACAGGGGGGGTCACAGATACGCAGTATTTT.